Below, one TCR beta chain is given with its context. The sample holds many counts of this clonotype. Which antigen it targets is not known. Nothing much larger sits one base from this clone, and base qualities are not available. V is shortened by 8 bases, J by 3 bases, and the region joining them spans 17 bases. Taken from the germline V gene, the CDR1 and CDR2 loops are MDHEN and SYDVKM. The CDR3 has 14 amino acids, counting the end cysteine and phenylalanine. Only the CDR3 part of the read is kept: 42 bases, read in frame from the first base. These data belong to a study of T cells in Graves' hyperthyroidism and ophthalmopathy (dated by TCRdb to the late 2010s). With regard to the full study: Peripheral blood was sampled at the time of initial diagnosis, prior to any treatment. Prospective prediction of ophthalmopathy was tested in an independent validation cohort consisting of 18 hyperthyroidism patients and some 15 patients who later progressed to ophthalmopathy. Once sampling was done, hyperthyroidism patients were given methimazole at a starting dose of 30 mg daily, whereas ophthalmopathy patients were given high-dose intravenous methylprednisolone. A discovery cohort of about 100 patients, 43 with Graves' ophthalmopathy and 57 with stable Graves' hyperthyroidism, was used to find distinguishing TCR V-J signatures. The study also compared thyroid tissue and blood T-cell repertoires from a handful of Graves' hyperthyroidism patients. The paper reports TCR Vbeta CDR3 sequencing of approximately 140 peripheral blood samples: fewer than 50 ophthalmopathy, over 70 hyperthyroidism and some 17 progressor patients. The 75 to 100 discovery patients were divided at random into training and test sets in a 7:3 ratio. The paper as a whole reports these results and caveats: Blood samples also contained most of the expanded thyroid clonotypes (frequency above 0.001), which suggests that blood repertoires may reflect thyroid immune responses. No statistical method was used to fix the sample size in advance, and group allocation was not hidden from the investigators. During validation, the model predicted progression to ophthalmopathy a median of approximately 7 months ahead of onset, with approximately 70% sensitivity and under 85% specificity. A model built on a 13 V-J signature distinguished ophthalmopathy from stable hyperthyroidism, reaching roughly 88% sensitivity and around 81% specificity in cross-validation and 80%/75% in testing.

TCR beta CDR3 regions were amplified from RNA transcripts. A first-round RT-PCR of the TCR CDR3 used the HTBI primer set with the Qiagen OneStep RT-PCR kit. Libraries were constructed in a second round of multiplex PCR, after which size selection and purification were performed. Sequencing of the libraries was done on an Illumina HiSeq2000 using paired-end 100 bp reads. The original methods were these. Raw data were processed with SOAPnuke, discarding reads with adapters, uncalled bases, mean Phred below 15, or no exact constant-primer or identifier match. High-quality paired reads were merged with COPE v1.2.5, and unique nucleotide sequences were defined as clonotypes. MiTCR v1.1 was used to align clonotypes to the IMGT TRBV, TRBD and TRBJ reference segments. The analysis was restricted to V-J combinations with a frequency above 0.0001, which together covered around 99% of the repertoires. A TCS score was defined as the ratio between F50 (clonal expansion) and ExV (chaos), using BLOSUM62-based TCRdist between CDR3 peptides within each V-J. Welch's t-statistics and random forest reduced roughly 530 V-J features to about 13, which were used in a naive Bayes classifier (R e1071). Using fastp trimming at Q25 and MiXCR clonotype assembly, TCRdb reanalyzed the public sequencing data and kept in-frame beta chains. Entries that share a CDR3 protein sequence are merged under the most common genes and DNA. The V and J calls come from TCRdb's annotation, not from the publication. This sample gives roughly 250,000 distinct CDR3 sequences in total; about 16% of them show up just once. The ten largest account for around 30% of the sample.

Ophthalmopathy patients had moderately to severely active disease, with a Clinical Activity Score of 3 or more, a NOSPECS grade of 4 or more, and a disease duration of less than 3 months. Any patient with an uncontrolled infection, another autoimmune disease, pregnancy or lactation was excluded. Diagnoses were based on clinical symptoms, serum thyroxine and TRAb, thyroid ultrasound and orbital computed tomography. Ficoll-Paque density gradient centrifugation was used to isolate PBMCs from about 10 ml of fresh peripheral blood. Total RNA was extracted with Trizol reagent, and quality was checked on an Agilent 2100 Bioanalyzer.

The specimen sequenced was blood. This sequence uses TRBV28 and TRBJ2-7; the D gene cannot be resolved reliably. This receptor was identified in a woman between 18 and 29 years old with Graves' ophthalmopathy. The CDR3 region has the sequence CASQIGRPFYEQYF. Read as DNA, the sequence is TGTGCCAGCCAGATCGGACGGCCCTTCTACGAGCAGTACTTC.